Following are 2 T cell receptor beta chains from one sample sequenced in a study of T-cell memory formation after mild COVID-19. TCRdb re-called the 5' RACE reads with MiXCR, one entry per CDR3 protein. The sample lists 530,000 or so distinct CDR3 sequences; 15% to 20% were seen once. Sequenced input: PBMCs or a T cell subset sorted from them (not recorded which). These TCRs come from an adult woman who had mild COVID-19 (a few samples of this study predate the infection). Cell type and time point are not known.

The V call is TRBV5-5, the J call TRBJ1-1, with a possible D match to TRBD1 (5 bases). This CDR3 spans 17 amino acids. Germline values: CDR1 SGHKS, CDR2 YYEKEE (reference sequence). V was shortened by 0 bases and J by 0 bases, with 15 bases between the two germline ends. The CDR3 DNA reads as TGTGCCAGCAGCTTGGATGGTGAGGGACGGATGAACACTGAAGCTTTCTTT. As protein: CASSLDGEGRMNTEAFF.

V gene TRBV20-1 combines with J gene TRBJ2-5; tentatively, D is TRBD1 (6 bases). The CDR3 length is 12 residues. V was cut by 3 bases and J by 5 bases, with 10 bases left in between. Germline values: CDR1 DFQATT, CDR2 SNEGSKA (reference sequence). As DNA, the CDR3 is TGCAGTGCTAGTGACAGGAGGGAGACCCAGTACTTC. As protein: CSASDRRETQYF.